The clone carrying this T cell receptor beta chain was detected ten times or more. The entry originates in a study of T cells after yellow fever vaccination. Germline V gene data show CDR1 as MNHEY and CDR2 as SVGAGI. The ends were cut back, 2 bases at V and 7 bases at J, with 5 bases in the middle. The CDR3 is 11 amino acids. TCRdb processed the 5' RACE reads anew with MiXCR; each CDR3 protein has one entry. The sample lists 300,000 to 350,000 distinct CDR3 sequences; 3.5% to 4.5% were seen once. The chain combines TRBV6-5 with TRBJ1-2; D is unclear. The sequence came from a man younger than 35 who received the YFV17D yellow fever vaccine. This specimen was PBMCs, taken 5 days after the yellow fever booster vaccination. This CDR3 is CASSYGGGYTF. The CDR3 DNA reads as TGTGCCAGCAGTTACGGTGGTGGCTACACCTTC.